A selection of T cell receptor beta chains follows, all from one sample in a study of cytomegalovirus exposure and HLA in healthy donors. Some clones are missing from TCRdb's copy, which holds only in-frame ones; the method was immunoSEQ multiplex PCR. The sample lists more than 250,000 clones; 80% to 90% were seen once. Sequencing was carried out using PBMCs. The source of these receptors is a woman aged 18-35 years in good health and CMV-seronegative. The CDR3 runs from the conserved cysteine through the conserved F or W. A D gene is named only where the DNA matches it firmly. Some rows mark clone size as missing; the rest say once, few, many or name a class of expanded clone.

d_call	clone_size	v_call	j_call	cdr3_nt	cdr3_aa
TRBD2	NA	TRBV15	TRBJ2-3	TGTGCCACCAACCCTAGCGGCCCAGCTAGCACAGATACGCAGTATTTT	CATNPSGPASTDTQYF
NA	once	TRBV18	TRBJ1-2	TGTGCCAGCTCACCAGGCGTGGGCAGGGTTAACTATGGCTACACCTTC	CASSPGVGRVNYGYTF
NA	NA	TRBV7-2	TRBJ2-5	TGTGCCAGCAGCCTGTCTTCCCAAGAGACCCAGTACTTC	CASSLSSQETQYF
NA	NA	TRBV28	TRBJ2-7	TGTGCCAGCAGTTTTTTAGGAGGGAGAGTCTACGAGCAGTACTTC	CASSFLGGRVYEQYF
TRBD1	NA	TRBV6-6	TRBJ1-5	TGTGCCAGCAGTTACGGGACAGGCAATCAGCCCCAGCATTTT	CASSYGTGNQPQHF
TRBD1	few	TRBV5-1	TRBJ1-1	TGCGCCAGCAGCTCGATCACACAGGGGGACACTGAAGCTTTCTTT	CASSSITQGDTEAFF
NA	NA	TRBV27	TRBJ2-3	TGTGCCAGCAGTTTAAACAATATTCCAGATACGCAGTATTTT	CASSLNNIPDTQYF
NA	NA	TRBV4-3	TRBJ2-7	TGCGCCAGCAGCCAAGTCGCACAGGGTCCCGACGAGCAGTACTTC	CASSQVAQGPDEQYF
TRBD1	NA	TRBV6-5	TRBJ1-2	TGTGCCAGCAGTTACTCGAGGGCAGGGGGGTACGGCTACACCTTC	CASSYSRAGGYGYTF
NA	NA	TRBV29-1	TRBJ2-7	TGCAGCGTATATACAGGGACGACCTACGAGCAGTACTTC	CSVYTGTTYEQYF
NA	NA	TRBV5-4	TRBJ2-1	TGTGCCAGCAGCTTGGGGACAGAGCAGTTCTTC	CASSLGTEQFF
NA	NA	TRBV27	TRBJ2-4	TGTGCCAGCGGCCCCGGGACTTACATTCAGTACTTC	CASGPGTYIQYF
TRBD1	NA	TRBV2	TRBJ1-5	TGTGCCAGCAGTGAAAGCCACAGGGGAGGCAATCAGCCCCAGCATTTT	CASSESHRGGNQPQHF
TRBD1	NA	TRBV11-2	TRBJ1-4	TGTGCCAGCAGCTTCCCGGACAGGGGAGGTGAAAAACTGTTTTTT	CASSFPDRGGEKLFF
TRBD2	NA	TRBV18	TRBJ2-7	TGTGCCAGCTCACCGGGACTAGCGGGAGGCCCTCTCGAGCAGTACTTC	CASSPGLAGGPLEQYF
NA	once	TRBV21-1	TRBJ2-7	TGTGCCAGCAGCAAAGAGTCCAGACACTACGAGCAGTACTTC	CASSKESRHYEQYF
NA	NA	TRBV28	TRBJ1-2	TGTGCCAGCGGAATTCCACTAGGAGGCTACACCTTC	CASGIPLGGYTF
NA	NA	TRBV4-1	TRBJ2-7	TGCGCCAGCAGCCAAGAACACAGTAACTCCTACGAGCAGTACTTC	CASSQEHSNSYEQYF
TRBD2	NA	TRBV11-2	TRBJ2-2	TGTGCCAGCAGCCAAGCGACTAGCGGTTTCACCGGGGAGCTGTTTTTT	CASSQATSGFTGELFF
TRBD1	NA	TRBV29-1	TRBJ1-2	TGCAGCGTTGAAACACGACAGGGGGTGGAGAGCTATGGCTACACCTTC	CSVETRQGVESYGYTF
TRBD1	once	TRBV14	TRBJ1-4	TGTGCCAGCAGCCAACTCCAGACAGGGTCTAATGAAAAACTGTTTTTT	CASSQLQTGSNEKLFF
NA	NA	TRBV27	TRBJ1-3	TGTGCCAGCGCCGACGTCACAGGAGGACAGAGCTCTGGAAACACCATATATTTT	CASADVTGGQSSGNTIYF
TRBD1	NA	TRBV19	TRBJ1-2	TGTGCCAGTAGTATAGCGACAGGGTATTATGGCTACACCTTC	CASSIATGYYGYTF
NA	NA	TRBV28	TRBJ1-5	TGTGCCAGCACGCCGTGGAGGGATAGCAATCAGCCCCAGCATTTT	CASTPWRDSNQPQHF
TRBD2	NA	TRBV7-2	TRBJ2-1	TGTGCCAGCAGCCGACTAGCGGGAAGCTCCTACAATGAGCAGTTCTTC	CASSRLAGSSYNEQFF
TRBD1	NA	TRBV4-1	TRBJ1-1	TGCGCCAGCAGCCAACTCTATGGGACAGGGGGCCGTATGGACACTGAAGCTTTCTTT	CASSQLYGTGGRMDTEAFF
NA	NA	TRBV5-1	TRBJ2-3	TGCGCCAGCAGCTCACGGGGGTTCGCAGATACGCAGTATTTT	CASSSRGFADTQYF
TRBD1	few	TRBV7-8	TRBJ1-2	TGTGCCAGCAGCCCCAGACAGGGGGCGCAGGGGGGCTACACCTTC	CASSPRQGAQGGYTF
TRBD1	NA	TRBV7-2	TRBJ2-7	TGTGCCAGCAGCTTATTTCCAGGGGGCTCCTACGAGCAGTACTTC	CASSLFPGGSYEQYF
TRBD1	NA	TRBV5-1	TRBJ2-4	TGCGCCAGCAGCGGGCCGGGACAGGGGGCAAACATTCAGTACTTC	CASSGPGQGANIQYF
NA	NA	TRBV12-1	TRBJ1-2	TGTGCCAGCAGCTTTCCCCAGGGTTATGGCTACACCTTC	CASSFPQGYGYTF
TRBD2	NA	TRBV27	TRBJ2-7	TGTGCCAGCAGTTTATCGCGGCTAGCGGAGTCCTACGAGCAGTACTTC	CASSLSRLAESYEQYF
TRBD2	NA	TRBV19	TRBJ2-1	TGTGCCAGTAGTCCCTCTAGCGGGAGTTTCCTTAGCTCCTACAATGAGCAGTTCTTC	CASSPSSGSFLSSYNEQFF
TRBD2	NA	TRBV5-4	TRBJ2-1	TGTGCCAGCAGCTTGGGTGCCGGGACTAGCTCCTACAATGAGCAGTTCTTC	CASSLGAGTSSYNEQFF
NA	NA	TRBV7-8	TRBJ2-7	TGTGCCAGCAGCTTAGAAGCAGCGTCCTACGAGCAGTACTTC	CASSLEAASYEQYF
TRBD2	NA	TRBV27	TRBJ2-1	TGTGCCAACCGGACTAGCGGGAATAGGTACAATGAGCAGTTCTTC	CANRTSGNRYNEQFF
TRBD1	NA	TRBV5-7	TRBJ2-3	TGTGCCAGCAGCGCTACAGGGGGCTCTCTCACAGATACGCAGTATTTT	CASSATGGSLTDTQYF
TRBD1	NA	TRBV5-1	TRBJ2-7	TGCGCCAGCAGTAAGGGACAGGGGGCTTCGGACGAGCAGTACTTC	CASSKGQGASDEQYF
TRBD2	NA	TRBV4-2	TRBJ2-5	TGTGCCAGCAGCCGCGTCCCCCCGAGCGGGAGCCCCCTCTTGGAGACCCAGTACTTC	CASSRVPPSGSPLLETQYF
NA	NA	TRBV6-6	TRBJ2-1	TGTGCCAGCAGTTTCGACTTTAAGCGGCAGTGGCAGTTCTTC	CASSFDFKRQWQFF
NA	NA	TRBV28	TRBJ2-7	TGTGCCAGCAGCTTCCAGGGCGGTACCTACGAGCAGTACTTC	CASSFQGGTYEQYF
TRBD2	NA	TRBV2	TRBJ2-3	TGTGCCAGCAGGACTAGCGTTGGAGATACGCAGTATTTT	CASRTSVGDTQYF
TRBD1	NA	TRBV18	TRBJ1-1	TGTGCCAGCTCACCACTGGAGACAGGGGATATGAACACTGAAGCTTTCTTT	CASSPLETGDMNTEAFF
NA	few	TRBV7-3	TRBJ2-3	TGTGCCAGCAGCTTAGGGGGGTTCACAGATACGCAGTATTTT	CASSLGGFTDTQYF
NA	NA	TRBV6-1	TRBJ1-5	TGTGCCAGCAGTGAATGGAAAGGGGATCAGCCCCAGCATTTT	CASSEWKGDQPQHF
TRBD2	NA	TRBV11-2	TRBJ2-7	TGTGCCAGCAGCCGAAGCGGGAGTTCTGACCACGAGCAGTACTTC	CASSRSGSSDHEQYF
TRBD1	few	TRBV11-3	TRBJ1-1	TGTGCCAGCAGGGGACAGGGCGCTGAAGCTTTCTTT	CASRGQGAEAFF
NA	NA	TRBV28	TRBJ1-5	TGTGCCAGCAGTTTAAGTACATACTATAGCAATCAGCCCCAGCATTTT	CASSLSTYYSNQPQHF
NA	NA	TRBV6-1	TRBJ1-1	TGTGCCAGCAGCCTAGGACAGAACACTGAAGCTTTCTTT	CASSLGQNTEAFF
NA	few	TRBV25-1	TRBJ2-7	TGTGCCAGCAGTCCCGGCTACGAGCAGTACTTC	CASSPGYEQYF
TRBD2	NA	TRBV5-5	TRBJ2-1	TGTGCCAGCAGCTTACAACCGGGACTAGGCCAATACAATGAGCAGTTCTTC	CASSLQPGLGQYNEQFF
NA	few	TRBV16	TRBJ1-2	TGTGCCAGCAGCCAGGGGCTGAACTATGGCTACACCTTC	CASSQGLNYGYTF
TRBD2	NA	TRBV28	TRBJ2-1	TGTGCCAGCAGTCAAGGTGGGAGCGGGAGGGATGATGAGCAGTTCTTC	CASSQGGSGRDDEQFF
TRBD1	NA	TRBV28	TRBJ1-2	TGTGCCAGCAGTTTATGGGGACAGGGTCACTATGGCTACACCTTC	CASSLWGQGHYGYTF
NA	once	TRBV2	TRBJ2-1	TGTGCCAGCAGGGGAGTCAGCTCCTACAATGAGCAGTTCTTC	CASRGVSSYNEQFF
NA	NA	TRBV11-2	TRBJ1-2	TGTGCCAGCACTCCAAGTGGGGGGGAGGCATATGGCTACACCTTC	CASTPSGGEAYGYTF
NA	NA	TRBV5-6	TRBJ2-7	TGTGCCAGCAGCTTGCTTTCCCCCTACGAGCAGTACTTC	CASSLLSPYEQYF